Sequencing of this TCR beta chain was carried out in a study of blood T cell repertoires in COVID-19. Looking at the study overall: Acute and convalescent COVID-19 samples came from the United States, Italy and Spain. Sources were T cells, B-cell-depleted T cells, or PBMCs; the material itself was cDNA or gDNA.

In the study's own analysis: The authors estimated nucleated cell counts from reference gene primer amplification. Clones were read by immunoSEQ multiplex PCR, and TCRdb kept only the in-frame ones, dropping some. Clone size and V and J calls were adopted from that table, with D and trimming inferred from the DNA. Of about 40,000 clones detected, roughly 82% appear once; the ten largest clones hold around 13%. The germline gives CDR1 MNHEY, CDR2 SVGAGI. V lost 2 bases, J lost 8 bases, and 9 bases stayed unmatched. The CDR3 loop spans 16 amino acids. The chain employs TRBV6-5 and TRBJ1-2; TRBD1 matches at 12 bases. The clonotype comes from a man aged 45 to 65 with active or convalescent COVID-19. Sequenced sample: peripheral blood. CDR3 amino acids: CASSYTPGTGGKGYTF. The DNA for the CDR3 is TGTGCCAGCAGTTACACCCCCGGGACAGGGGGCAAGGGCTACACCTTC.